This T cell receptor beta chain was captured in a study of OX40 agonist ivuxolimab in advanced cancers. Overall study: The dose-escalation cohort was approximately 80% male, with a mean age of approximately 61 years, ranging about 23 to 79.

Here immunoSEQ multiplex PCR was the method, and the copy in TCRdb shows in-frame clones only, minus some. In the table there are tens of thousands of clones, around 84% of which are singletons. On this clone: Its target is unknown.

Regarding the study as a whole: Part of the nonresponder group also had normalized T-cell clonal expansion that was low. Among patients with partial responses at 0.1-3.0 mg/kg, clonal expansion was among the lowest.

V dropped 11 bases and J dropped 7 bases, with 12 bases sitting between them. The CDR3 runs 12 residues. Germline lookup yields CDR1 ENHRY and CDR2 SYGVKD. The gene calls are TRBV10-3 and TRBJ1-6; D perhaps matches TRBD1 (5 bases). This TCR came from an adult with an advanced solid tumor such as melanoma, head and neck, liver or kidney cancer. The sample was CD4+ or CD8+ T cells sorted from blood, taken in a trial of the OX40 agonist ivuxolimab. The CDR3: CAHRGVNSPLHF. The DNA for the CDR3 is TGTGCCCATCGGGGGGTAAATTCACCCCTCCACTTT.